This paragraph reports one T cell receptor (beta chain). Its cognate antigen is unknown. TCRdb keeps only in-frame clones here, not all; method: immunoSEQ multiplex PCR. The data hold approximately 39,000 clones, with about three quarters observed a single time. The CDR3 contains 16 residues. V gave up 5 bases and J gave up 8 bases; unmatched junction bases: 14. Germline V lookup: CDR1 SEHNR, CDR2 FQNEAQ (reference sequence). This record comes from a study of CD4 T cells in relation to SARS-CoV-2 and coronaviruses. Across the study: Patient ages ranged from about 20 to 72, median 38. Shared crossreactive spike epitopes were mapped to their HLA restriction.

For 10 days, around 99,000 sorted CD4+ cells grew with T cell-depleted PBMCs and CEF. Study-wide results and limits: Monoreactive clones expanded significantly more to SARS-CoV-2 than crossreactive clones did.

The sample taken for sequencing was memory CD4+ T cells from PBMCs, cultured in vitro. The rearrangement links TRBV7-9 to TRBJ1-4, with TRBD1 matching over 7 bases. The receptor's source is an adult with COVID-19. CDR3 in amino acids: CASSQLTGPLGEKLFF. CDR3 in DNA: TGTGCCAGCAGCCAACTGACAGGGCCGCTTGGAGAAAAACTGTTTTTT.